The 12 T cell receptor beta chains listed next were all sequenced from one sample in a study of blood T cell repertoires in COVID-19. The method was immunoSEQ multiplex PCR; TCRdb's version includes in-frame clones alone and lacks a portion of them. This table has roughly 200,000 clones, over 70% appearing once. Sequencing was performed on peripheral blood. The receptor set was obtained from a woman in her 70s with acute or convalescent COVID-19.

A single count supports this clone. The rearrangement joins TRBV29-1 to TRBJ2-5; maybe TRBD1 (6 bases). Germline CDR1 is SQVTM and CDR2 is ANQGSEA. There are 11 residues in the CDR3. Trimming left V 7 bases short and J 3 bases short, with 9 bases between. The CDR3 spells CSASGEETQYF. In DNA form, the CDR3 reads TGCAGCGCGTCAGGGGAAGAGACCCAGTACTTC.

V and J are TRBV18 and TRBJ1-1, with TRBD1 matching over 8 bases. The V segment lost 1 base and the J segment 3 bases; nucleotides outside the gene matches: 13. Germline-derived CDR1 and CDR2 are KGHSH and LQKENI. The CDR3 length is 18 residues. The CDR3: CASSPLPGGGGEHTEAFF. Written as DNA, the CDR3 is TGTGCCAGCTCACCACTCCCAGGGGGCGGCGGTGAGCACACTGAAGCTTTCTTT.

The chain couples TRBV11-2 to TRBJ2-2, with D uncertain. The V end lost 1 base, the J end lost 4 bases, and 10 bases lay between the germline ends. The CDR3 extends over 15 amino acids. Germline assignment: CDR1 SGHAT and CDR2 FQNNGV. CDR3 loop: CASSLGVGSTGELFF. The CDR3 DNA reads as TGTGCCAGCAGCTTAGGTGTGGGCAGCACCGGGGAGCTGTTTTTT.

This clone has ten or more counts. The chain couples TRBV3-1 (or the pseudogene TRBV3-2) to TRBJ1-5; the D is unclear. The CDR3 covers 13 residues. CDR1 LGHDT and CDR2 YNNKEL come from the germline V gene (reference sequence). Trimming shortened V by 0 bases and J by 5 bases, and 5 bases separated the two germline ends. CDR3 in amino acids: CASSQDLYQPQHF. The CDR3 DNA follows: TGTGCCAGCAGCCAAGATCTCTATCAGCCCCAGCATTTT.

This clone was seen just once. V and J are TRBV3-1 (or the pseudogene TRBV3-2) and TRBJ1-1; 8 bases are shared with TRBD1. With V trimmed by 4 bases and J by 6 bases, 10 bases remained unmatched. Germline CDR1 is LGHDT and CDR2 is YNNKEL (reference sequence). CDR3 length: 15 residues. CDR3 nucleotides: TGTGCCAGCAGCCGCGAACGAGACAGGGGATCTGAAGCTTTCTTT. It translates to CASSRERDRGSEAFF.

This clone was counted once. The chain recombines TRBV10-3 with TRBJ2-1, with D possibly TRBD2 on 6 matching bases. Germline CDR1 is ENHRY and CDR2 is SYGVKD. The CDR3 totals 14 residues. Trimming took off 10 bases at V and 10 bases at J, with 23 bases between the two ends. The CDR3: CATLGGSVFEEQFF. The CDR3 region has the DNA TGTGCCACACTTGGAGGGAGCGTCTTTGAGGAGCAGTTCTTC.

The genes are TRBV15 and TRBJ2-7, with 11 bases fitting TRBD2. The CDR3 totals 14 residues. V was clipped by 3 bases and J by 2 bases; unmatched bases: 0. CDR1 and CDR2 (germline): LNHNV, YYDKDF (reference sequence). The CDR3 DNA follows: TGTGCCACCAGCAGGACTAGCGGGGCCTACGAGCAGTACTTC. This codes for CATSRTSGAYEQYF.

This chain uses TRBV7-2 with TRBJ2-2; 7 nucleotides match TRBD1. This CDR3 region has 14 residues. V was pared by 4 bases and J by 4 bases, with 3 bases of the junction left unmatched. From germline, CDR1 is SGHTA and CDR2 FQGNSA. In nucleotides, the CDR3 is TGTGCCAGCAGCTCGGACAGGATCACCGGGGAGCTGTTTTTT. Translation: CASSSDRITGELFF.

The chain uses TRBV6-4 and TRBJ2-3, with a possible D match to TRBD1 (6 bases). This CDR3 is built from 15 residues. Germline V gene data show CDR1 as MRHNA and CDR2 as SNTAGT. Trimming pared 8 bases from V and 3 bases from J, leaving 18 bases between. This chain's CDR3 is CASPPGRGATDTQYF. The CDR3 coding sequence is TGTGCCAGCCCCCCCGGCAGGGGAGCTACAGATACGCAGTATTTT.

The chain employs TRBV6-6 and TRBJ2-3; unclear D gene. The germline V and J ends were trimmed by 0 bases and 1 base, with 8 bases remaining between them. This CDR3 comprises 15 residues. Germline CDR1 is MNHNY and CDR2 is SVGAGI (reference sequence). The CDR3 protein is CASSYSDTRTDTQYF. The CDR3 DNA is TGTGCCAGCAGTTACTCAGACACCCGCACAGATACGCAGTATTTT.

The chain combines TRBV20-1 with TRBJ2-7, with a weak D call TRBD2 (5 bases). The CDR3 extends over 13 amino acids. Germline lookup yields CDR1 DFQATT and CDR2 SNEGSKA (reference sequence). V was clipped by 3 bases and J by 0 bases, with 9 bases between them. CDR3 loop: CSASGSDSYEQYF. CDR3 sequence (DNA): TGCAGTGCTAGTGGGAGTGACTCCTACGAGCAGTACTTC.

In the case of this clone: This sample includes further DNA sequences coding for the same CDR3. The J gene is TRBJ1-1, the V gene TRBV7-8; 7 nucleotides align to TRBD1. This CDR3 has 14 amino acids. J was trimmed by 2 bases and V by 4 bases; bases with no gene match: 4. Germline V gives CDR1 SGHVS, CDR2 FQNEAQ. CDR3 amino acids: CASSSGTANTEAFF. The CDR3 DNA is TGTGCCAGCAGCTCGGGGACAGCCAACACTGAAGCTTTCTTT. Variable domain in full (rest from reference TRBV7-8 and TRBJ1-1): GAGVSQSPRYKVAKRGQDVALRCDPISGHVSLFWYQQALGQGPEFLTYFQNEAQLDKSGLPSDRFFAERPEGSVSTLKIQRTQQEDSAVYLCASSSGTANTEAFFGQGTRLTVV.